The clone carrying this TCR beta chain was found a few times. This sample was included in a study of CD4 and CD8 cells across lung adenocarcinoma regions. Donors had localized lung adenocarcinoma, a non-small cell lung cancer. A single record per CDR3 protein comes from TCRdb applying MiXCR to the PCR reads. Of over 15,000 distinct CDR3 sequences listed, around 50% were seen once; the top ten hold 32%. From germline, CDR1 is MNHNS and CDR2 SASEGT. The CDR3 is made up of 14 amino acids. The chain employs TRBV6-1 and TRBJ2-1, with 10 bases matching TRBD1. The DNA end is more similar to TRBJ2-5, so the J call may be wrong. The sample taken for sequencing was CD8+ T cells from the center of a lung tumor. The sequence was obtained from a female donor with lung adenocarcinoma. The CD4 and CD8 labels of this study may be unreliable. CDR3 amino acids: CASRRQGASGTQYF. The CDR3 region has the DNA TGTGCCAGCAGACGACAGGGGGCATCGGGGACCCAGTACTTC.